The 9 T cell receptor beta chains in this list originate from one sample, sequenced in a study of T cells in Graves' hyperthyroidism and ophthalmopathy. Amplification of TCR beta CDR3 regions was performed using RNA transcripts as template. The HTBI primer set served for first-round RT-PCR of the TCR CDR3. Each CDR3 protein gets one entry after TCRdb re-called the multiplex PCR reads with MiXCR. The sample includes hundreds of thousands of distinct CDR3 sequences, 11% to 15% of them seen just once. The sample comprised blood. Every receptor here comes from a young woman with Graves' hyperthyroidism.

This clonotype occurred many times. CDR3 DNA: TGTGCCACCAGTGACGACATGGCTAACTATGGCTACACCTTC. This sequence encodes CATSDDMANYGYTF. This chain links TRBV24-1 with TRBJ1-2; unclear D gene. CDR1 is KGHDR and CDR2 is SFDVKD in the germline V gene. V lost 4 bases and J 0 bases, leaving 8 bases between the germline ends. CDR3 length: 14 amino acids.

The J gene is TRBJ2-3, the V gene TRBV7-8; 12 nucleotides align to TRBD2. Germline V CDR1 and CDR2: SGHVS, FQNEAQ. Germline trimming cut 5 bases from V and 10 bases from J; bases unmatched to any gene: 4. The CDR3 runs 13 residues. For the CDR3, the DNA is TGTGCCAGCAGCAGACTAGCGGGAGTGCCGCAGTATTTT. As protein: CASSRLAGVPQYF.

This clonotype appeared many times. The gene calls are TRBV7-8 and TRBJ1-6, with 7 nucleotides matching TRBD1. V lost 1 base to trimming and J lost 8 bases; unmatched junction nucleotides: 5. The V gene's germline CDR1 is SGHVS and CDR2 FQNEAQ. This CDR3 comprises 15 residues. CDR3 coding DNA: TGTGCCAGCAGCTTAGGAGACAGGGCTGATTCACCCCTCCACTTT. Protein product: CASSLGDRADSPLHF.

In its sample, this clonotype was seen many times. The rearrangement links TRBV27 to TRBJ2-3; 7 bases are a match to TRBD2. Germline values: CDR1 MNHEY, CDR2 SMNVEV (reference sequence). The CDR3 length is 13 residues. With V trimmed by 6 bases and J by 5 bases, 5 bases remained unmatched. CDR3 loop: CASSNPGGDTQYF. Written as DNA, the CDR3 is TGTGCCAGCAGCAACCCGGGGGGAGATACGCAGTATTTT.

This clonotype was observed at least ten times. The chain couples TRBV5-1 to TRBJ2-1; 9 bases line up with TRBD2. This CDR3 is 15 amino acids long. V was clipped by 1 base and J by 9 bases; unmatched bases: 8. Germline assignment: CDR1 SGHRS and CDR2 YFSETQ. The DNA for the CDR3 is TGCGCCAGCAGCTTGACCGGGACTAGCCAATCTGAGCAGTTCTTC. It yields the protein CASSLTGTSQSEQFF. Combining the CDR3 with reference TRBV5-1 and TRBJ2-1 gives the whole variable domain KAGVTQTPRYLIKTRGQQVTLSCSPISGHRSVSWYQQTPGQGLQFLFEYFSETQRNKGNFPGRFSGRQFSNSRSEMNVSTLELGDSALYLCASSLTGTSQSEQFFGPGTRLTVL.

This chain links TRBV27 with TRBJ2-3; 15 nucleotides line up with TRBD2. V shed 4 bases and J 5 bases; nucleotides not matched to a gene: 10. CDR3 length: 18 residues. CDR1 and CDR2 from the germline V gene are MNHEY and SMNVEV (reference sequence). The CDR3: CASSSRTSGRGRGDTQYF. The CDR3 bases are TGTGCCAGCAGTTCCCGGACTAGCGGGAGGGGACGGGGAGATACGCAGTATTTT.

This clonotype was counted many times. This sequence joins TRBV2 and TRBJ2-3, with unresolved D. The germline V and J ends were trimmed by 5 bases and 3 bases, with 15 bases remaining between them. Germline V gene data show CDR1 as SNHLY and CDR2 as FYNNEI. This CDR3 comprises 15 residues. This chain's CDR3 is CASSRLLPGTDTQYF. Written as DNA, the CDR3 is TGTGCCAGCAGTAGACTGCTCCCCGGGACAGATACGCAGTATTTT.

This clonotype was recorded many times. The rearrangement uses TRBV11-2 and TRBJ2-5; TRBD1 aligns across 12 bases. Germline V gene sequence: CDR1 SGHAT, CDR2 FQNNGV. V lost 4 bases and J lost 2; bases outside the gene matches: 20. This CDR3 is built from 21 residues. The CDR3 loop is CASSSPGDRGPQPRPQETQYF. The CDR3 DNA reads as TGTGCCAGCAGCTCCCCGGGGGACAGGGGGCCACAGCCGAGACCTCAAGAGACCCAGTACTTC.

This clonotype came up many times. The V and J genes are TRBV20-1 and TRBJ2-7, with D maybe TRBD2 (6 bases). This CDR3 has 13 residues. Trimming took 3 bases from V and 1 from J, leaving 10 bases between them. Germline values: CDR1 DFQATT, CDR2 SNEGSKA (reference sequence). CDR3 nucleotides: TGCAGTGCTAGCCCGGCGGGGTCCTACGAGCAGTACTTC. Its protein is CSASPAGSYEQYF.